This T cell receptor beta chain was documented in a study of PD-L1 blockade in urothelial cancer. The time point was: peripheral blood 6 weeks after treatment start. Profiling relied on immunoSEQ multiplex PCR, and the TCRdb table lists in-frame clones only, not all of them. The sample lists around 46,000 clones, around 89% seen once, with 2.4% in the top ten. Germline V lookup: CDR1 MNHNS, CDR2 SASEGT. The J segment lost 0 bases and the V segment lost 5 bases, leaving 1 base of the junction unmatched. This CDR3 region has 15 residues. This sequence originates from a man in his sixties with urothelial cancer. The chain employs TRBV6-1 and TRBJ2-2; 9 nucleotides line up with TRBD1. Sequencing used PBMCs, obtained around atezolizumab (anti-PD-L1) treatment. CDR3 nucleotide sequence: TGTGCCAGCAGTAGACAGGGGGCGAACACCGGGGAGCTGTTTTTT. Translating gives CASSRQGANTGELFF.